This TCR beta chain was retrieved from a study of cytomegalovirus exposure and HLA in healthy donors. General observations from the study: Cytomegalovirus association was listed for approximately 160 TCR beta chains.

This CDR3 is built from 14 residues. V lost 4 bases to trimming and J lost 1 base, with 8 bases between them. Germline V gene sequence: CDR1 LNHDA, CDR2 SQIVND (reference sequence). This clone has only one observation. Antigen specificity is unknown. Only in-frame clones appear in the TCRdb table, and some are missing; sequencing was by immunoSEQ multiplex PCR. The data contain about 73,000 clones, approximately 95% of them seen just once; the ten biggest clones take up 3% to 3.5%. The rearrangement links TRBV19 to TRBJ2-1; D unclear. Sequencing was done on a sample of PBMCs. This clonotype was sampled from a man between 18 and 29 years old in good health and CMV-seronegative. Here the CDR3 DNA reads TGTGCCAGTAGTAGTTTGTCATCCTACAATGAGCAGTTCTTC. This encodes CASSSLSSYNEQFF.